The rows below give T cell receptor beta chains drawn from one sample of a study of regulatory T cells in long-lasting Graves disease. MiXCR, run by TCRdb on the multiplex PCR reads, gives a single entry per CDR3 protein. The sample yields about 540,000 distinct CDR3 sequences, approximately 13% seen once. This sample also appeared in a second study, on T cells in Graves' hyperthyroidism and ophthalmopathy.

The source material was peripheral blood mononuclear cells (PBMCs), sampled at new diagnosis, from a patient treated with antithyroid drugs. Receptors were obtained from a man aged 30-40 years with Graves disease. CDR3s include the opening cysteine and the closing phenylalanine or tryptophan. D genes are given only for firm matches. Some rows have no size entry. The others give once, few or many, or a class for an expanded clone.

clone_size: NA
j_call: TRBJ2-3
v_call: TRBV30
d_call: TRBD2
cdr3_nt: TGTGCCTGGAGTGCTAACCTCGTTAGCGGGAGGCCAGATACGCAGTATTTT
cdr3_aa: CAWSANLVSGRPDTQYF

clone_size: many
j_call: TRBJ1-1
v_call: TRBV6-1
d_call: TRBD1
cdr3_nt: TGTGCCAGCAGTGAACGGACAGGGGGGGACACTGAAGCTTTCTTT
cdr3_aa: CASSERTGGDTEAFF

clone_size: many
j_call: TRBJ2-7
v_call: TRBV29-1
d_call: TRBD1
cdr3_nt: TGCAGCGGGGGACAGTTCCAATACGAGCAGTACTTC
cdr3_aa: CSGGQFQYEQYF

clone_size: NA
j_call: TRBJ1-1
v_call: TRBV7-9
d_call: NA
cdr3_nt: TGTGCCAGCAGCCCCCGAGGGGGGCCGAACACTGAAGCTTTCTTT
cdr3_aa: CASSPRGGPNTEAFF

clone_size: NA
j_call: TRBJ2-1
v_call: TRBV3-1
d_call: NA
cdr3_nt: TGTGCCAGCAGCCAAGCGGCGAGAGGAGAGCAGTTCTTC
cdr3_aa: CASSQAARGEQFF

clone_size: many
j_call: TRBJ1-2
v_call: TRBV5-6
d_call: NA
cdr3_nt: TGTGCCAGCAGCCGCCGGCAGGGACTTAACTATGGCTACACCTTC
cdr3_aa: CASSRRQGLNYGYTF

clone_size: many
j_call: TRBJ2-3
v_call: TRBV5-5
d_call: TRBD2
cdr3_nt: TGTGCCAGCAGCTTGGACCTAGCGGCCACAGATACGCAGTATTTT
cdr3_aa: CASSLDLAATDTQYF

clone_size: NA
j_call: TRBJ1-2
v_call: TRBV28
d_call: NA
cdr3_nt: TGTGCCAGCAGTTTGAGGGTGGACTATGGCTACACCTTC
cdr3_aa: CASSLRVDYGYTF

clone_size: NA
j_call: TRBJ2-7
v_call: TRBV7-9
d_call: NA
cdr3_nt: TGTGCCAGCAGCTTAGGATCGGGGACGGAAACCCAGTACTTC
cdr3_aa: CASSLGSGTETQYF

clone_size: many
j_call: TRBJ2-3
v_call: TRBV24-1
d_call: NA
cdr3_nt: TGTGCCACCAGTTTTTCGGATACGCAGTATTTT
cdr3_aa: CATSFSDTQYF

clone_size: many
j_call: TRBJ2-3
v_call: TRBV20-1
d_call: TRBD2
cdr3_nt: TGCAGTGCCTCGGGGGCTAGCGGGAGAGTAGGAGATACGCAGTATTTT
cdr3_aa: CSASGASGRVGDTQYF

clone_size: NA
j_call: TRBJ2-2
v_call: TRBV5-5
d_call: TRBD1
cdr3_nt: TGTGCCAGCAGCTTGGCGGAGACAGGGAGCACCGGGGAGCTGTTTTTT
cdr3_aa: CASSLAETGSTGELFF

clone_size: many
j_call: TRBJ2-1
v_call: TRBV4-1
d_call: NA
cdr3_nt: TGCGCCAGCAGCCAAGGCTACGGGATTAACAATGAGCAGTTCTTC
cdr3_aa: CASSQGYGINNEQFF

clone_size: many
j_call: TRBJ2-3
v_call: TRBV28
d_call: NA
cdr3_nt: TGTGCCAGCAGTGTGGGTTCGGCAGATACGCAGTATTTT
cdr3_aa: CASSVGSADTQYF